One sample yielded the 26 T cell receptor beta chains listed below, sequenced in a study of T cells in Graves' hyperthyroidism and ophthalmopathy. Researchers amplified the TCR beta CDR3 regions from RNA transcripts. The TCR CDR3 was amplified in a first-round RT-PCR using the HTBI primer set. One entry per CDR3 protein results from TCRdb running MiXCR on the multiplex PCR reads. The table includes 250,000 to 300,000 distinct CDR3 sequences, about an eighth detected once. The material sequenced was blood. These receptors originate from a woman between 35 and 50 years old with Graves' hyperthyroidism.

This clonotype was observed a few times. The rearrangement links TRBV10-3 to TRBJ2-5; D perhaps matches TRBD1 (5 bases). This CDR3 comprises 13 residues. Trimming pared 5 bases from V and 2 bases from J, leaving 9 bases between. The germline V gene has CDR1 ENHRY and CDR2 SYGVKD. CDR3 loop: CAISPRVQETQYF. The CDR3 region has the DNA TGTGCCATCAGTCCCAGGGTGCAAGAGACCCAGTACTTC.

This clonotype was recorded many times. The chain recombines TRBV19 with TRBJ1-5; D unresolved. Deletions cut 6 bases from V and 0 bases from J, with 9 bases between. This CDR3 contains 14 residues. Germline V CDR1 and CDR2: LNHDA, SQIVND (reference sequence). CDR3 sequence reads: CASSSQISNQPQHF. The DNA of the CDR3 is TGTGCCAGTAGCTCTCAGATTAGCAATCAGCCCCAGCATTTT.

This clonotype turned up a few times. The chain carries TRBV28 and TRBJ1-5; D unclear. With 8 bases removed from V and 2 bases from J, the gap between germline ends came to 13 bases. In germline, CDR1 is MDHEN, CDR2 SYDVKM. The CDR3 contains 14 residues. The DNA for the CDR3 is TGTGCCAGCGGACGGAGCCCGGGCAATCAGCCCCAGCATTTT. It yields the protein CASGRSPGNQPQHF.

A few counts support this clonotype. This chain uses TRBV4-2 with TRBJ1-5, with D possibly matching TRBD1 (6 bases). The CDR3 runs to 15 residues. Germline V gene sequence: CDR1 LGHNA, CDR2 YNFKEQ. V lost 0 bases and J lost 6, with 12 bases in between. The CDR3: CASSQDRAGVQPQHF. The CDR3 nucleotides read TGTGCCAGCAGCCAAGATCGGGCAGGGGTTCAGCCCCAGCATTTT.

In this sample, this clonotype turned up a few times. This chain connects TRBV14 to TRBJ1-1; a possible D gene is TRBD1 (6 bases). V was pared by 0 bases and J by 1 base, with 21 bases between. Germline CDR1 is SGHDN and CDR2 is FVKESK. This CDR3 has 19 amino acids. CDR3 coding DNA: TGTGCCAGCAGCCAAGATCGGAGGCAGGGGCCGGAGGGGAACACTGAAGCTTTCTTT. Translated: CASSQDRRQGPEGNTEAFF.

This clonotype was seen at least ten times. In nucleotides, the CDR3 is TGTGCCGCTCACAAGGGTACCTACAATGAGCAGTTCTTC. Translation gives CAAHKGTYNEQFF. The chain is built from TRBV7-9 and TRBJ2-1; D ambiguous. CDR1 and CDR2 (germline): SEHNR, FQNEAQ (reference sequence). This CDR3 comprises 13 residues. Trimming cost V 11 bases and J 2 bases, with 13 bases left between them.

CDR3 sequence: CSANRGGREQYF. The CDR3 DNA sequence: TGCAGTGCCAATCGGGGGGGGCGCGAGCAGTACTTC. V is TRBV20-1 and J is TRBJ2-7; 8 bases are a match to TRBD2. The V gene's germline CDR1 is DFQATT and CDR2 SNEGSKA (reference sequence). Losses at the gene ends were 6 bases for V and 6 bases for J; bases not matched to a gene: 7. The CDR3 contains 12 residues.

This clonotype was observed a few times. V usage is TRBV7-6 and J usage is TRBJ2-1; D could derive from TRBD1 or TRBD2 (5 bases each). This CDR3 is 17 amino acids long. V gave up 5 bases and J gave up 3 bases, with 20 bases separating them. Germline V gene sequence: CDR1 SGHVS, CDR2 FNYEAQ. CDR3 region: CASSLSSWGPIYNEQFF. In DNA, the CDR3 is TGTGCCAGCAGCCTCTCTAGTTGGGGACCCATCTACAATGAGCAGTTCTTC. The full variable domain, rest sourced from reference TRBV7-6 and TRBJ2-1, is GAGVSQSPRYKVTKRGQDVALRCDPISGHVSLYWYRQALGQGPEFLTYFNYEAQQDKSGLPNDRFSAERPEGSISTLTIQRTEQRDSAMYRCASSLSSWGPIYNEQFFGPGTRLTVL.

The CDR3 DNA reads as TGTGCCAGCTCACCGCTGACAGGGGAGGATACGCAGTATTTT. This encodes CASSPLTGEDTQYF. The chain has TRBV18 and TRBJ2-3; 8 bases match TRBD1. The CDR3 contains 14 residues. V lost 3 bases, J lost 6 bases, and 5 bases stayed unmatched. Germline V gene data show CDR1 as KGHSH and CDR2 as LQKENI.

This clonotype was observed at least ten times. The genes are TRBV6-2 or TRBV6-3 and TRBJ2-3; D possibly corresponds to TRBD2 (5 bases). With 2 bases removed from V and 5 bases from J, the gap between germline ends came to 8 bases. Germline V gene data show CDR1 as MNHEY and CDR2 as SVGEGT. The CDR3 length is 13 residues. DNA for the CDR3: TGTGCCAGCAGTTACGAGGGAAGAGATACGCAGTATTTT. It specifies CASSYEGRDTQYF.

Remarks on this clonotype: A much larger clone lies one base from this, so it may be a read error. The chain is built from TRBV5-1 and TRBJ2-3; D remains unclear. Trimming took 1 base from V and 1 from J, leaving 7 bases between them. The CDR3 is made up of 14 amino acids. In germline, CDR1 is SGHRS, CDR2 YFSETQ. The DNA for the CDR3 is TGCGCCAGCAGCTTGACCGTCGGCACAGATACGCAGTATTTT. Protein: CASSLTVGTDTQYF.

This clonotype was seen ten or more times. The J gene is TRBJ2-7, the V gene TRBV15, with 9 positions matching TRBD2. Losses at the gene ends were 0 bases for V and 7 bases for J; bases not matched to a gene: 1. Per germline, CDR1 LNHNV and CDR2 YYDKDF (reference sequence). This CDR3 spans 13 amino acids. The CDR3 coding sequence is TGTGCCACCAGCAGAGACCTAGCGGGGGAGCAGTACTTC. As protein: CATSRDLAGEQYF.

This chain joins TRBV29-1 and TRBJ2-2; TRBD1 matches at 7 bases. V lost 7 bases to trimming and J lost 3 bases; unmatched junction nucleotides: 8. Germline CDR1 SQVTM, CDR2 ANQGSEA. The CDR3 loop spans 14 amino acids. The CDR3 nucleotides are TGCAGCGCCTCCTCCGGGACAGACACCGGGGAGCTGTTTTTT. Its protein is CSASSGTDTGELFF.

This clonotype was seen at least ten times. The CDR3 DNA follows: TGTGCCTGGAGTGTTTTCTATGGCTACACCTTC. Amino acid sequence: CAWSVFYGYTF. V usage is TRBV30 and J usage is TRBJ1-2; D remains unclear. In germline, CDR1 is GTSNPN, CDR2 SVGIG (reference sequence). The V and J ends lost 0 bases and 4 bases respectively, with 3 bases between them. This CDR3 has 11 amino acids.

In regard to this clonotype: Since a much larger clone is just one base distant, this may be a read error. The chain uses TRBV19 and TRBJ2-1; no clear D. This CDR3 is 14 amino acids long. V was shortened by 5 bases and J by 6 bases, with 14 bases between the two germline ends. Germline V gives CDR1 LNHDA, CDR2 SQIVND (reference sequence). The CDR3 DNA is TGTGCCAGTAGTGGCGAACTCTTTTGCAATGAGCAGTTCTTC. Translating gives CASSGELFCNEQFF.

This clonotype has a handful of counts. The chain uses TRBV20-1 and TRBJ1-5; tentative D call: TRBD1 (5 bases). Per germline, CDR1 DFQATT and CDR2 SNEGSKA (reference sequence). The length of the CDR3 is 17 residues. Between the trimmed V and J ends, which lost 2 bases and 2 bases, there was a span of 19 bases. CDR3 amino acids: CSARPPSRGIGNQPQHF. The CDR3 DNA follows: TGCAGTGCTAGACCCCCCAGTAGGGGAATTGGCAATCAGCCCCAGCATTTT.

This clonotype has a count of ten or more. DNA of the CDR3: TGCAGTGCTAAAGCTCCCCAGGGGTTGGCCTACGAGCAGTACTTC. Translating gives CSAKAPQGLAYEQYF. The chain uses TRBV20-1 and TRBJ2-7, with D perhaps TRBD1 (6 bases). This CDR3 contains 15 residues. With 4 bases removed from V and 2 bases from J, the gap between germline ends came to 18 bases. The germline V gene encodes CDR1 DFQATT and CDR2 SNEGSKA (reference sequence).

This clonotype was observed at least ten times. This chain uses TRBV7-9 with TRBJ2-5; TRBD2 matches 14 bases. CDR3 length: 16 amino acids. Trimming took 4 bases from V and 1 from J; bases not matched to a gene: 2. Germline loops: CDR1 SEHNR, CDR2 FQNEAQ (reference sequence). CDR3 nucleotide sequence: TGTGCCAGCAGCTCCGGACTAGCGGGAGGCCAAGAGACCCAGTACTTC. Protein product: CASSSGLAGGQETQYF.

This clonotype was observed at least ten times. V gene TRBV6-5 combines with J gene TRBJ2-5; D unclear. V lost 0 bases, J lost 1 base, and 6 bases lay in between. There are 14 residues in the CDR3. In germline, CDR1 is MNHEY, CDR2 SVGAGI. The CDR3 region is CASSYSYSQETQYF. CDR3 nucleotides: TGTGCCAGCAGTTACTCGTACAGCCAAGAGACCCAGTACTTC.

This clonotype has ten or more counts. This sequence joins TRBV2 and TRBJ1-2, with a possible D match to TRBD1 (5 bases). CDR3 length equals 11 residues. The V end lost 7 bases, the J end lost 9 bases, and 12 bases lay between the germline ends. Germline V gives CDR1 SNHLY, CDR2 FYNNEI. The CDR3 loop reads CASNPGMSYTF. CDR3 bases: TGTGCCAGCAACCCAGGGATGAGCTACACCTTC.

V usage is TRBV13 and J usage is TRBJ2-1, with D perhaps matching TRBD2 (6 bases). V lost 8 bases to trimming and J lost 5 bases, with 19 bases between them. Germline CDR1 reads PRHDT; CDR2 reads FYEKMQ (reference sequence). The CDR3 is 15 amino acids. The CDR3 nucleotides are TGTGCCAGCTTAAGGACGGAGGGCCTCCACAATGAGCAGTTCTTC. Encoded protein: CASLRTEGLHNEQFF.

In this sample, this clonotype turned up many times. This sequence joins TRBV28 and TRBJ1-4, with a weak D call TRBD1 (5 bases). V shed 6 bases and J shed 4 bases, with 15 bases lying between them. From germline, CDR1 is MDHEN and CDR2 SYDVKM. This CDR3 region has 15 residues. The CDR3 reads CASSLPGHDNEKLFF. The CDR3 region has the DNA TGTGCCAGCAGCCTTCCGGGGCATGATAATGAAAAACTGTTTTTT. The full variable domain, rest sourced from reference TRBV28 and TRBJ1-4, is DVKVTQSSRYLVKRTGEKVFLECVQDMDHENMFWYRQDPGLGLRLIYFSYDVKMKEKGDIPEGYSVSREKKERFSLILESASTNQTSMYLCASSLPGHDNEKLFFGSGTQLSVL.

This clonotype was recorded many times. The rearrangement links TRBV29-1 to TRBJ2-1; D remains unclear. The CDR3 length is 13 residues. V dropped 2 bases and J dropped 4 bases, with 9 bases sitting between them. Germline lookup yields CDR1 SQVTM and CDR2 ANQGSEA. The CDR3 spells CSVELESYNEQFF. The CDR3 region has the DNA TGCAGCGTTGAATTAGAAAGTTACAATGAGCAGTTCTTC.

This clonotype was found many times. The genes are TRBV20-1 and TRBJ2-5; D call uncertain. Trimming shortened V by 6 bases and J by 5 bases, and 13 bases separated the two germline ends. CDR1 DFQATT and CDR2 SNEGSKA come from the germline V gene (reference sequence). There are 12 residues in the CDR3. CDR3 in amino acids: CSASIPSETQYF. For the CDR3, the DNA is TGCAGTGCCTCCATCCCCAGTGAGACCCAGTACTTC.

The chain uses TRBV19 and TRBJ2-6; 7 bases agree with TRBD1. The CDR3 runs to 13 residues. J was trimmed by 8 bases and V by 7 bases; bases with no gene match: 5. Germline loops: CDR1 LNHDA, CDR2 SQIVND (reference sequence). CDR3: CASTPTGSNVLTF. The CDR3 bases are TGTGCCAGTACCCCGACAGGGTCCAACGTCCTGACTTTC.

This clonotype showed up just a few times. The V and J genes are TRBV30 and TRBJ1-3; TRBD1 matches at 7 bases. CDR3 length: 16 amino acids. V dropped 2 bases and J dropped 2; count of bases not matched to a gene: 9. CDR1 GTSNPN and CDR2 SVGIG come from the germline V gene (reference sequence). CDR3 in amino acids: CAWSIRTGLTGNTIYF. CDR3 coding DNA: TGTGCCTGGAGTATTCGGACAGGTTTGACTGGAAACACCATATATTTT.